This TCR beta chain was recorded in a study of blood T cells in healthy people across ages. General observations from the study: Donors of long life had a larger count of naive CD4+ cells and greater diversity than aged donors. From one million sequenced T cells, diversity estimates were lower bounds. In these data, TCR beta diversity tracked strongly with naive T cell percentage.

The CDR3 totals 14 residues. The germline V and J ends were trimmed by 7 bases and 2 bases, with 14 bases remaining between them. To note about this clonotype: The antigen is undetermined.

A second about 6 to 12 cycle PCR used barcoded and J-beta primers. Every cDNA molecule carried a tag from a template-switch adaptor bearing 12 random nucleotides. MiXCR was run by TCRdb on the 5' RACE reads, yielding one entry per CDR3 protein. Seen here are 650,000 to 1,000,000 distinct CDR3 sequences, less than 60% observed once, and the top ten hold roughly 20%. This chain links TRBV12-3 or TRBV12-4 with TRBJ1-2; D may be TRBD1 (6 bases). The source material was blood. This receptor was obtained from a man at least 80 years old in good health. The CDR3 DNA sequence: TGTGCCAGCACTCTAGGGGGGGGAAACTATGGCTACACCTTC. It specifies CASTLGGGNYGYTF.